This is a list of T cell receptor beta chains from one sample in a study of T-cell memory formation after mild COVID-19. One entry per CDR3 protein results from TCRdb running MiXCR on the 5' RACE reads. Counted here are about 620,000 distinct CDR3 sequences, roughly 17% occurring once; the ten biggest clones make up 12%. Input material: PBMCs or a T cell subset sorted from them (not recorded which). The receptors here all came from an adult woman who had mild COVID-19 (a few samples of this study predate the infection). Cell type and time point are not known. CDR3s include the opening cysteine and the closing phenylalanine or tryptophan. Each record gives: V gene, J gene, CDR3 protein.

TRBV2	TRBJ2-1	CASSDWRTVYNEQFF
TRBV2	TRBJ2-7	CASSPRGVEQYF
TRBV7-9	TRBJ1-5	CASGTGGNQPQHF
TRBV12-3/TRBV12-4	TRBJ2-7	CASGQTAYEQYF
TRBV5-1	TRBJ1-2	CASSDQAQGVGGYTF
TRBV11-3	TRBJ2-1	CASSYLANSYNEQFF
TRBV4-1	TRBJ2-5	CASSQVSSTVQETQYF
TRBV7-9	TRBJ2-5	CASSSFGSETQYF
TRBV9	TRBJ2-3	CASSPTSGGTDTQYF
TRBV7-3	TRBJ2-1	CASSSHVGVSYNEQFF
TRBV7-2	TRBJ2-7	CASSLGLAGTGEQYF
TRBV4-1	TRBJ2-7	CASSQDPGDRASEQYF
TRBV5-1	TRBJ1-1	CASSPDGQRTEAFF
TRBV7-2	TRBJ2-7	CASRRGSGYSYEQYF
TRBV7-2	TRBJ2-3	CASSLFYGGGSTDTQYF
TRBV5-1	TRBJ2-7	CASSFTGSAYEQYF
TRBV5-1	TRBJ1-1	CASSFQGLMNTEAFF
TRBV6-1	TRBJ1-2	CASSEAPVWDSLYGYTF
TRBV20-1	TRBJ2-7	CSARALGLAGGRAYEQYF
TRBV12-3/TRBV12-4	TRBJ2-1	CASSFLQRDNEQFF
TRBV2	TRBJ2-1	CASSGQGTPYNEQFF
TRBV7-2	TRBJ2-3	CASSFSSLTDTQYF
TRBV5-1	TRBJ2-7	CASSLAGPLYEQYF
TRBV6-1	TRBJ1-5	CASSGRDRGDQPQHF
TRBV7-6	TRBJ1-5	CASSPSGQSNQPQHF
TRBV29-1	TRBJ1-2	CSALGYGYTF
TRBV24-1	TRBJ2-2	CATSDPGQGVVGELFF
TRBV20-1	TRBJ1-1	CSAPKELRVGEAFF
TRBV12-3/TRBV12-4	TRBJ2-5	CASSPGGLAGGVVETQYF
TRBV4-3	TRBJ2-7	CASSQGALSEQYF
TRBV7-3	TRBJ2-1	CASSSTSGGAGEQFF
TRBV12-3/TRBV12-4	TRBJ2-7	CASSRNPYEQYF
TRBV4-2	TRBJ2-2	CASSQGRNTGELFF
TRBV3-1	TRBJ2-1	CASSQVPRGRWNEQFF